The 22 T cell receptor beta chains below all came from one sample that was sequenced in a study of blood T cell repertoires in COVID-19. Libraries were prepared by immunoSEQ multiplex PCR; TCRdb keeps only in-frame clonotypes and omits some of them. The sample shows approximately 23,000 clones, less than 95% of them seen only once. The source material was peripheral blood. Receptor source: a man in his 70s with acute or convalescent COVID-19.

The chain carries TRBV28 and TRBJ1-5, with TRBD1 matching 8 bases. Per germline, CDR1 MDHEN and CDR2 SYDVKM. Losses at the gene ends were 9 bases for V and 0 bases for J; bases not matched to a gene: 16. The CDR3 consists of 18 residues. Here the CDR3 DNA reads TGTGCCAGAGGATTTAAAGGGACAGGAAAATATAGCAATCAGCCCCAGCATTTT. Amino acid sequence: CARGFKGTGKYSNQPQHF.

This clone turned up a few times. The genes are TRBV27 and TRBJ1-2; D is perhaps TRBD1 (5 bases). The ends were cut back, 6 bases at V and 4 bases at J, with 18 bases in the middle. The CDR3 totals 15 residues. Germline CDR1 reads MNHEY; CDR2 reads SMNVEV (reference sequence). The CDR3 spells CASSSMGGGGYGYTF. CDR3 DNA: TGTGCCAGCAGCTCTATGGGGGGGGGTGGCTATGGCTACACCTTC.

CDR3 coding DNA: TGTGCCAGCAGTTTAGTGGGGCCCATAGCCAAAAACATTCAGTACTTC. Protein sequence: CASSLVGPIAKNIQYF. This rearrangement joins TRBV28 to TRBJ2-4, with a tentative D call TRBD1 (5 bases). CDR3 size: 16 residues. V dropped 2 bases and J dropped 0 bases, with 11 bases sitting between them. From germline, CDR1 is MDHEN and CDR2 SYDVKM. Drawing the rest from reference TRBV28 and TRBJ2-4, the complete variable domain is DVKVTQSSRYLVKRTGEKVFLECVQDMDHENMFWYRQDPGLGLRLIYFSYDVKMKEKGDIPEGYSVSREKKERFSLILESASTNQTSMYLCASSLVGPIAKNIQYFGAGTRLSVL.

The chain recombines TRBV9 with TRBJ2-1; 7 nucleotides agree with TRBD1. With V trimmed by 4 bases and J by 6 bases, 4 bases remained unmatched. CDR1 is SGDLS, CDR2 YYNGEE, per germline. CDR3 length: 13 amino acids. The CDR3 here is CASSPGQFNEQFF. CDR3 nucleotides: TGTGCCAGCAGCCCGGGACAGTTCAATGAGCAGTTCTTC.

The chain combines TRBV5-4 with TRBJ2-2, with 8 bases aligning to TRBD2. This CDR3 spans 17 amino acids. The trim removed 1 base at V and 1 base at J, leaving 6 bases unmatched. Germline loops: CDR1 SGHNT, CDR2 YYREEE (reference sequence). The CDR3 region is CASSLSSGVLNTGELFF. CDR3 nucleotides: TGTGCCAGCAGCTTGAGTAGCGGGGTCTTGAACACCGGGGAGCTGTTTTTT. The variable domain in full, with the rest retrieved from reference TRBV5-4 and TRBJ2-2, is ETGVTQSPTHLIKTRGQQVTLRCSSQSGHNTVSWYQQALGQGPQFIFQYYREEENGRGNFPPRFSGLQFPNYSSELNVNALELDDSALYLCASSLSSGVLNTGELFFGEGSRLTVL.

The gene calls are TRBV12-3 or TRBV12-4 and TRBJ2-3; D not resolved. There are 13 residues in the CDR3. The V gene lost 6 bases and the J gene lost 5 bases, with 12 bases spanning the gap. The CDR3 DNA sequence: TGTGCCAGCAGCTCTAGTGGTAGAGATACGCAGTATTTT. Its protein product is CASSSSGRDTQYF.

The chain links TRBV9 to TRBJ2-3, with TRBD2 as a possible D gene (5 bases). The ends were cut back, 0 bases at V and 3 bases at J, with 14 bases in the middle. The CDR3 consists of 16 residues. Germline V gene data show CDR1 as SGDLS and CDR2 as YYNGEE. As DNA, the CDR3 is TGTGCCAGCAGCGTAGACGGACTCACATCGACAGATACGCAGTATTTT. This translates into CASSVDGLTSTDTQYF. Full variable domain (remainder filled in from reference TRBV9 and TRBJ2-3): DSGVTQTPKHLITATGQRVTLRCSPRSGDLSVYWYQQSLDQGLQFLIQYYNGEERAKGNILERFSAQQFPDLHSELNLSSLELGDSALYFCASSVDGLTSTDTQYFGPGTRLTVL.

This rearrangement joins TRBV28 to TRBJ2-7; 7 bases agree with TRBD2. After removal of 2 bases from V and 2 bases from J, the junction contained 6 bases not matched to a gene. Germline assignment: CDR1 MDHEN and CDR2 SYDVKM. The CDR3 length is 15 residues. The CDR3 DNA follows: TGTGCCAGCAGTTTAGCGGCTAGCGGCACCTACGAGCAGTACTTC. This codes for CASSLAASGTYEQYF. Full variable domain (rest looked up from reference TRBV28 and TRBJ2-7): DVKVTQSSRYLVKRTGEKVFLECVQDMDHENMFWYRQDPGLGLRLIYFSYDVKMKEKGDIPEGYSVSREKKERFSLILESASTNQTSMYLCASSLAASGTYEQYFGPGTRLTVT.

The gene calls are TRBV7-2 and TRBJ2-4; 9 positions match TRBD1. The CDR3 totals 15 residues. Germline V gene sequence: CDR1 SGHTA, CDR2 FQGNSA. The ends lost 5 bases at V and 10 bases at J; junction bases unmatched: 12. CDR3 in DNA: TGTGCCAGCAGCACCGGACAGGGGACCTCCTCAATTCAGTACTTC. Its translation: CASSTGQGTSSIQYF.

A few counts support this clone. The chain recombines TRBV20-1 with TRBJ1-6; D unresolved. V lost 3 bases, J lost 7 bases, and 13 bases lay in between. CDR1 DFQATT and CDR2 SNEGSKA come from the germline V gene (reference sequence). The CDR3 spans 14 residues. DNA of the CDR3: TGCAGTGCTAGTGGGCGGGGAGGAAATTCACCCCTCCACTTT. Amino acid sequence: CSASGRGGNSPLHF.

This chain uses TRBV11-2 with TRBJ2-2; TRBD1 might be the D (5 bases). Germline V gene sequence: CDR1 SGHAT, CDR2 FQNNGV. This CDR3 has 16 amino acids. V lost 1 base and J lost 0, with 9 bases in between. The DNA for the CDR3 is TGTGCCAGCAGCTTAGTGGGCAGGGCGAACACCGGGGAGCTGTTTTTT. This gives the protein CASSLVGRANTGELFF.

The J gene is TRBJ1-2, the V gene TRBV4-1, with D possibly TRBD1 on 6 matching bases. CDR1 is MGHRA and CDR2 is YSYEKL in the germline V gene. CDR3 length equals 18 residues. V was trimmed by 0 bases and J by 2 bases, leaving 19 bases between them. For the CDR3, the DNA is TGCGCCAGCAGCCAAGATCACACAGGGTCCATTGGGAACTATGGCTACACCTTC. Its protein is CASSQDHTGSIGNYGYTF.

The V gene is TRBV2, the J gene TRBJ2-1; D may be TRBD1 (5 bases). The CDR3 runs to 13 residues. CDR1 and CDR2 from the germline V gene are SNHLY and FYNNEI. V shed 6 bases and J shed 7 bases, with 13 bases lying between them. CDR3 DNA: TGTGCCAGCAGAACCACAGGACAAAATGAGCAGTTCTTC. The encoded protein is CASRTTGQNEQFF.

Here the CDR3 reads CASSAQGASNQPQHF. As DNA, the CDR3 is TGTGCCAGCAGCGCCCAAGGAGCTAGCAATCAGCCCCAGCATTTT. The chain links TRBV9 to TRBJ1-5; no definite D call. V was trimmed by 3 bases and J by 0 bases, leaving 10 bases between them. The CDR3 is 15 amino acids. Germline loops: CDR1 SGDLS, CDR2 YYNGEE.

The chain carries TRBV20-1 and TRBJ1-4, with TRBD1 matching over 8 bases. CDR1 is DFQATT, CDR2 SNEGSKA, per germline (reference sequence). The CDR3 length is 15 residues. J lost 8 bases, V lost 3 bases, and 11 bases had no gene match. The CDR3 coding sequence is TGCAGTGCTAGTATAAACAGGGGGATGGGGGAAAAACTGTTTTTT. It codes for CSASINRGMGEKLFF.

CDR3 sequence (DNA): TGTGCCAGCAGCTCGACGGGGGGTGACTATGGCTACACCTTC. It specifies CASSSTGGDYGYTF. This chain connects TRBV28 to TRBJ1-2, with D perhaps TRBD1 (5 bases). The length of the CDR3 is 14 residues. Germline assignment: CDR1 MDHEN and CDR2 SYDVKM. Between the trimmed V and J ends, which lost 6 bases and 3 bases, there was a span of 14 bases.

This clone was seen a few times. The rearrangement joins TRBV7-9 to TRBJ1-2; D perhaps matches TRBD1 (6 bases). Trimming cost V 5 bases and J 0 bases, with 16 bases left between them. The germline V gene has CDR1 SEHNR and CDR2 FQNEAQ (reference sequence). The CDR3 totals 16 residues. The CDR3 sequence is CASSTAGDVSNYGYTF. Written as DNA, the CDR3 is TGTGCCAGCAGCACCGCAGGGGACGTTTCTAACTATGGCTACACCTTC.

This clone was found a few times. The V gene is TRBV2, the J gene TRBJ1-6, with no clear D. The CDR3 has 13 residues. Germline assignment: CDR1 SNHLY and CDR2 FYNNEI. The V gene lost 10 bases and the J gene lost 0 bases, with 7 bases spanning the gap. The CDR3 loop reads CATASSYNSPLHF. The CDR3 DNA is TGTGCCACTGCGAGCTCCTATAATTCACCCCTCCACTTT. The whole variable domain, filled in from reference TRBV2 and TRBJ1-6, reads EPEVTQTPSHQVTQMGQEVILRCVPISNHLYFYWYRQILGQKVEFLVSFYNNEISEKSEIFDDQFSVERPDGSNFTLKIRSTKLEDSAMYFCATASSYNSPLHFGNGTRLTVT.

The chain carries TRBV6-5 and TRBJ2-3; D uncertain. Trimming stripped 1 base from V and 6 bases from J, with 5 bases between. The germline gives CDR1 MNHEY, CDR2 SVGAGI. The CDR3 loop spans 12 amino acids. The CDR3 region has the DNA TGTGCCAGCAGTTACTTAGAGGATACGCAGTATTTT. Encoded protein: CASSYLEDTQYF.

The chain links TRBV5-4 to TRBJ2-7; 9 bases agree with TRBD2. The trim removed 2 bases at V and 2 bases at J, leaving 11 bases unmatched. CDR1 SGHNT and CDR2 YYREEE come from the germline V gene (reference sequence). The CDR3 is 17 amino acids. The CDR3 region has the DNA TGTGCCAGCAGCTTAGACCCCGGGACTAGCACCGCCTACGAGCAGTACTTC. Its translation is CASSLDPGTSTAYEQYF.

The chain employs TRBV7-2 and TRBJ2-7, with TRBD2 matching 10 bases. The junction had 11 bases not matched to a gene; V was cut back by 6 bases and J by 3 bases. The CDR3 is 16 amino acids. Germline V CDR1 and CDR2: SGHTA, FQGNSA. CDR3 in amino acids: CASSPPRAGGDYEQYF. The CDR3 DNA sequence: TGTGCCAGCAGTCCCCCCCGAGCGGGAGGGGACTACGAGCAGTACTTC.

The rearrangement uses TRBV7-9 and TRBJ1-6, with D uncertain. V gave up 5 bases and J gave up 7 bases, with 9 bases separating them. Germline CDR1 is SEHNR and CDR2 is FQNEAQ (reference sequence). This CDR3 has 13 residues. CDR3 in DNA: TGTGCCAGCAGCCCCGGGAGCAATTCACCCCTCCACTTT. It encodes CASSPGSNSPLHF.